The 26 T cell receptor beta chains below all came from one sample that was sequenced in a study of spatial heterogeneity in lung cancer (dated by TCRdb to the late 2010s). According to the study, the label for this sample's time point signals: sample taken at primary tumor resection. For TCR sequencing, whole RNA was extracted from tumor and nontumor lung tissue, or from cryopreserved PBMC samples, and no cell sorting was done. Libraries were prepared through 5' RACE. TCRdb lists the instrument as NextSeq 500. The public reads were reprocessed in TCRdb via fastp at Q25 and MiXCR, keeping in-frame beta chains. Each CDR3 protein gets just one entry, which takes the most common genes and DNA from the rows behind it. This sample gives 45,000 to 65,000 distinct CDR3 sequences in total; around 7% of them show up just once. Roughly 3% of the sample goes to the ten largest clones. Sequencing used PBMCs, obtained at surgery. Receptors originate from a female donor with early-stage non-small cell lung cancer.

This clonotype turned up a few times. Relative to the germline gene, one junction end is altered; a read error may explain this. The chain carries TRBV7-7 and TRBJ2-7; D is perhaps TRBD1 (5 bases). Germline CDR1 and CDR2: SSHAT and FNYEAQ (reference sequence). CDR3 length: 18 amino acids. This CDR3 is CASSLGLGHPKPSLEQYF. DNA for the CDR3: TGTGCTAGCAGCTTAGGGCTGGGGCACCCCAAACCCTCTCTCGAGCAGTACTTC.

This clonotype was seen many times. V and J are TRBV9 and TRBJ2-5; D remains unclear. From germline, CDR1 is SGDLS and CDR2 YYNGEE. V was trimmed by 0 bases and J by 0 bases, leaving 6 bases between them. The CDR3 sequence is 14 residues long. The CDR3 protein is CASSVVDYQETQYF. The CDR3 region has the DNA TGTGCCAGCAGCGTAGTCGACTACCAAGAGACCCAGTACTTC.

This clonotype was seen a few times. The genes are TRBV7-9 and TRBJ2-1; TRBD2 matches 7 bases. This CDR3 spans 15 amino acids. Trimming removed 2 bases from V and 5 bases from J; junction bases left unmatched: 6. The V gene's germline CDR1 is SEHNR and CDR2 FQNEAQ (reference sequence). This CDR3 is CASSLTGTTNNEQFF. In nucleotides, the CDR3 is TGTGCCAGCAGCTTAACCGGGACTACTAACAATGAGCAGTTCTTC.

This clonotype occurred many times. This CDR3 is CASSALRGGGELFF. The CDR3 DNA follows: TGTGCCAGCAGCGCCCTCAGGGGTGGCGGGGAGCTGTTTTTT. The chain joins TRBV11-3 to TRBJ2-2; tentatively, D is TRBD1 (6 bases). Germline CDR1 and CDR2: SGHNT and YENEEA. CDR3 size: 14 residues. With 5 bases removed from V and 7 bases from J, the gap between germline ends came to 14 bases.

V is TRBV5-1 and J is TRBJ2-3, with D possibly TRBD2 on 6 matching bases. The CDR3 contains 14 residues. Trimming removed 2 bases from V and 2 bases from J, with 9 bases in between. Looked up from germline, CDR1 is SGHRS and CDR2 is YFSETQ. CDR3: CASSFAGPTDTQYF. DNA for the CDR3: TGCGCCAGCAGCTTCGCGGGACCCACAGATACGCAGTATTTT.

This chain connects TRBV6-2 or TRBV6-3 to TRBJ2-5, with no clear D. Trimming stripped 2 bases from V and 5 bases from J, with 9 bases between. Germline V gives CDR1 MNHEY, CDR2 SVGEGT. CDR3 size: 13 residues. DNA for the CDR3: TGTGCCAGCAGTTACGCTTCCTATGAGACCCAGTACTTC. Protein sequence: CASSYASYETQYF.

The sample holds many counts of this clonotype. This chain's CDR3 is CASSLLVYNEQFF. DNA for the CDR3: TGTGCCAGCAGCTTGTTGGTTTACAATGAGCAGTTCTTC. The rearrangement uses TRBV5-6 and TRBJ2-1; D is unresolved. This CDR3 is 13 amino acids long. V lost 1 base and J 4 bases, leaving 6 bases between the germline ends. Germline-derived CDR1 and CDR2 are SGHDT and YYEEEE.

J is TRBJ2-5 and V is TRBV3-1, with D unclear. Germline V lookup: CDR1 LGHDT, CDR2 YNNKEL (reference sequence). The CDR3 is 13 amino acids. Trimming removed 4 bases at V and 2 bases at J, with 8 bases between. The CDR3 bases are TGTGCCAGCAGCCCCGCACGACAAGAGACCCAGTACTTC. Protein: CASSPARQETQYF.

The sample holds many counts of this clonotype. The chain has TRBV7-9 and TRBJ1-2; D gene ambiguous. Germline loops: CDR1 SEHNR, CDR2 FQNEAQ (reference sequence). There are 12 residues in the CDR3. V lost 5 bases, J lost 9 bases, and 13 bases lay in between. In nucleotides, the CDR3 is TGTGCCAGCAGCCCCTACAGAAGTAGCTACACCTTC. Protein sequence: CASSPYRSSYTF.

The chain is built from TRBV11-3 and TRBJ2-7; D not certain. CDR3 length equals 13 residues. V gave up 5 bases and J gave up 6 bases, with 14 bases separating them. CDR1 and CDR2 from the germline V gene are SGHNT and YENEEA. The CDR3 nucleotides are TGTGCCAGCAGCCAAAACCAGGTCTCCGAGCAGTACTTC. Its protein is CASSQNQVSEQYF.

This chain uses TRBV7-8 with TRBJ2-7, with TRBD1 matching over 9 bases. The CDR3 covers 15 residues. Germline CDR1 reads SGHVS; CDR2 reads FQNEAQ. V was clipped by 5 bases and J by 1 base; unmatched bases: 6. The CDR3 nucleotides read TGTGCCAGCAGCAGAACAGGGGGCGCATCCTACGAGCAGTACTTC. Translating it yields CASSRTGGASYEQYF.

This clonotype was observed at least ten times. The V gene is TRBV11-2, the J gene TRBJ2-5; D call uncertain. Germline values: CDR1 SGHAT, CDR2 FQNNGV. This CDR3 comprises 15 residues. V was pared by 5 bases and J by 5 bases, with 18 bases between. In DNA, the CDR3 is TGTGCCAGCAGCCCAGACCGGGTCCAAGGGGAGACCCAGTACTTC. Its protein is CASSPDRVQGETQYF.

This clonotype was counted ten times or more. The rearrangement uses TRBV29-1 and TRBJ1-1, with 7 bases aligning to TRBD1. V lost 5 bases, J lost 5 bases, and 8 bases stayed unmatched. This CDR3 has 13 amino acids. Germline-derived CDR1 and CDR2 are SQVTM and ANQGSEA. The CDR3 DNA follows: TGCAGCGTTAAACGACAGGGAATAACTGAAGCTTTCTTT. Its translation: CSVKRQGITEAFF. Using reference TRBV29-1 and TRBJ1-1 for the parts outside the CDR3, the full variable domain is SAVISQKPSRDICQRGTSLTIQCQVDSQVTMMFWYRQQPGQSLTLIATANQGSEATYESGFVIDKFPISRPNLTFSTLTVSNMSPEDSSIYLCSVKRQGITEAFFGQGTRLTVV.

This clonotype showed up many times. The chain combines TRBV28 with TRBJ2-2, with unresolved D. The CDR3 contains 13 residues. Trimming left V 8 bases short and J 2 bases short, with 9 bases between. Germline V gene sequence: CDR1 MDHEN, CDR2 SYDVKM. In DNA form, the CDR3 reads TGTGCCAGCCAGGTTGCCAACACCGGGGAGCTGTTTTTT. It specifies CASQVANTGELFF. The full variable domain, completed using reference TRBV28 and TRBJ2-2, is DVKVTQSSRYLVKRTGEKVFLECVQDMDHENMFWYRQDPGLGLRLIYFSYDVKMKEKGDIPEGYSVSREKKERFSLILESASTNQTSMYLCASQVANTGELFFGEGSRLTVL.

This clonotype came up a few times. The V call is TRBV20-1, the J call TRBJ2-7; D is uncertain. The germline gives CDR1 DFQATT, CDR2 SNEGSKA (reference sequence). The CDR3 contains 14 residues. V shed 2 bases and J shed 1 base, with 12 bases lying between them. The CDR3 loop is CSARNQASSYEQYF. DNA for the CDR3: TGCAGTGCTAGAAATCAGGCGTCGTCCTACGAGCAGTACTTC.

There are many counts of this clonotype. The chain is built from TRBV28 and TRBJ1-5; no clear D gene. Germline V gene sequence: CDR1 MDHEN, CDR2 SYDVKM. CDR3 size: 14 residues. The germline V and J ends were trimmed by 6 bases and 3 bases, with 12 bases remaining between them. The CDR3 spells CASRGIGNNQPQHF. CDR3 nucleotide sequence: TGTGCCAGCAGGGGTATTGGGAACAATCAGCCCCAGCATTTT.

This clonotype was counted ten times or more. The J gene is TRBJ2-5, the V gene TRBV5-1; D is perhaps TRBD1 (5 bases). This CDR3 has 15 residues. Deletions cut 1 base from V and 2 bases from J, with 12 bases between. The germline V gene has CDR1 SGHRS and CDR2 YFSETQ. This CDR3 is CASSLLTGIQETQYF. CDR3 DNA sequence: TGCGCCAGCAGCTTGTTAACAGGTATTCAAGAGACCCAGTACTTC.

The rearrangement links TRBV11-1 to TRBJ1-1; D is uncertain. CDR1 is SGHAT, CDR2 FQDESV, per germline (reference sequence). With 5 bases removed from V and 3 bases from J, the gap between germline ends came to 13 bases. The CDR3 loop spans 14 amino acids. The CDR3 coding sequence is TGTGCCAGCAGCCGAGCCCGACGTTACACTGAAGCTTTCTTT. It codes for CASSRARRYTEAFF. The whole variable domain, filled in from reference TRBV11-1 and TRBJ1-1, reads EAEVAQSPRYKITEKSQAVAFWCDPISGHATLYWYRQILGQGPELLVQFQDESVVDDSQLPKDRFSAERLKGVDSTLKIQPAELGDSAMYLCASSRARRYTEAFFGQGTRLTVV.

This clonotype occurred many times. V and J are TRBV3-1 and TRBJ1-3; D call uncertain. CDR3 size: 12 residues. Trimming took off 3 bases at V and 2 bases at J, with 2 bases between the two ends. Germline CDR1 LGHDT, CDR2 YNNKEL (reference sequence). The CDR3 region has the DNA TGTGCCAGCAGCCAGCCTGGAAACACCATATATTTT. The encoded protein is CASSQPGNTIYF.

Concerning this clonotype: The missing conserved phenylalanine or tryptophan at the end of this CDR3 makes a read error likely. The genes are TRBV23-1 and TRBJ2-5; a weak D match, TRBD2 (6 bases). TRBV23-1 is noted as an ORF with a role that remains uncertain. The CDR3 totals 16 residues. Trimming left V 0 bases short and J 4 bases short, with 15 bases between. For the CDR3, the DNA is TGCGCCAGCAGTCAATCGAGAGGGCAGGGAGGAGAGACCCAGTACTCC. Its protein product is CASSQSRGQGGETQYS.

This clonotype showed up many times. This CDR3 is CSVAPVLNYGYTF. CDR3 nucleotides: TGCAGCGTTGCCCCGGTCCTAAACTATGGCTACACCTTC. The chain recombines TRBV29-1 with TRBJ1-2; D is unresolved. The V end was cut by 4 bases, the J end by 2 bases, with 11 bases between. The CDR3 is 13 amino acids. Germline loops: CDR1 SQVTM, CDR2 ANQGSEA.

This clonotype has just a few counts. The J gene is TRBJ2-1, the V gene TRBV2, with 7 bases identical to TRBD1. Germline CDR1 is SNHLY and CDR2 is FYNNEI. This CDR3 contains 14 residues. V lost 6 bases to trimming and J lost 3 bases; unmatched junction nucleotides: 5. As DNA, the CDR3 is TGTGCCAGCAGAGCCGGGACAGACTACAATGAGCAGTTCTTC. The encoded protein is CASRAGTDYNEQFF.

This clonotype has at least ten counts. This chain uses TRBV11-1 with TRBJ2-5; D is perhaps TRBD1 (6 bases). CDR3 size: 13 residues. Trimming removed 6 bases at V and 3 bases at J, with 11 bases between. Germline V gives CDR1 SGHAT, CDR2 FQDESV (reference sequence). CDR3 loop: CASRRTDEETQYF. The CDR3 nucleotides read TGTGCCAGCAGACGGACAGACGAAGAGACCCAGTACTTC.

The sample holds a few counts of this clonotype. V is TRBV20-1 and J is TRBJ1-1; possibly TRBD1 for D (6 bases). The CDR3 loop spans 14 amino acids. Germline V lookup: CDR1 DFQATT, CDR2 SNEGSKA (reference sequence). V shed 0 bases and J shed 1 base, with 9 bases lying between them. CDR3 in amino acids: CSARDTGRNTEAFF. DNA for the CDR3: TGCAGTGCTAGAGATACAGGGAGGAACACTGAAGCTTTCTTT.

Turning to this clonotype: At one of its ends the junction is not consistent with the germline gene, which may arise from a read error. CDR3 sequence: CANSRDRSQETQYF. The CDR3 nucleotides read TGTGCCAACAGCCGAGACAGGAGTCAAGAGACCCAGTACTTC. The chain recombines TRBV7-2 with TRBJ2-5, with D possibly being TRBD1 (6 bases). Germline V gene sequence: CDR1 SGHTA, CDR2 FQGNSA. The CDR3 runs 14 residues.

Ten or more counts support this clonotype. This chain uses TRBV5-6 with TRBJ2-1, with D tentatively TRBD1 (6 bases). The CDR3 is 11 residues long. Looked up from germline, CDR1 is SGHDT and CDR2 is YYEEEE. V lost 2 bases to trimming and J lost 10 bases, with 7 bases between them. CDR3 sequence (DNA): TGTGCCAGCAGCTTTGACAGGGAGCAGTTCTTC. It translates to CASSFDREQFF.